A selection of T cell receptor beta chains follows, all from one sample in a study of T cells after yellow fever vaccination. TCRdb reprocessed the 5' RACE reads with MiXCR, giving one entry per CDR3 protein. This table has 20,000 to 25,000 distinct CDR3 sequences, less than 4% appearing once. The sample here was PBMCs, either bulk or a sorted T-cell subset (CD4+, CD8+, memory, or dextramer-sorted; not recorded which), taken about 49 days after the first yellow fever vaccination. The origin of the receptors is a man younger than 35 who received the YFV17D yellow fever vaccine. Both conserved end residues are part of each CDR3. The D gene is left open where the match is weak. Clone size is not always given. Where it is, it says once, few, many or a class for expanded clones.

TRBJ2-2 many - TRBV5-5 TGTGCCAGCAGCTTTTACACCGGGGAGCTGTTTTTT CASSFYTGELFF
TRBJ1-2 many - TRBV6-2/TRBV6-3 TGTGCCAGCAGTTACCAGGCGAGGGGCTACACCTTC CASSYQARGYTF
TRBJ1-5 many - TRBV20-1 TGCAGTGCTAGAGATGACCGCGGCGGCAATCAGCCCCAGCATTTT CSARDDRGGNQPQHF
TRBJ2-5 many - TRBV4-2 TGTGCCAGCAGCCAGAGTGTTGCGGAGACCCAGTACTTC CASSQSVAETQYF
TRBJ2-1 many TRBD2 TRBV6-5 TGTGCCAGCAGCCGGCTAGCGGGGGGGCAAGATGAGCAGTTCTTC CASSRLAGGQDEQFF
TRBJ2-4 many - TRBV2 TGTGCCAGCAGAGAAACTCAGGGACAAGAACCCAAAAACATTCAGTACTTC CASRETQGQEPKNIQYF
TRBJ2-1 many TRBD2 TRBV7-4 TGTGCCAGCAGCTTAGATTTGACTAGCGGGGGGTACCATGAGCAGTTCTTC CASSLDLTSGGYHEQFF
TRBJ2-2 many - TRBV7-2 TGTGCCAGCAGCTCGCAGGGGAGGATAAACGGGGAGCTGTTTTTT CASSSQGRINGELFF
TRBJ2-2 many - TRBV7-9 TGTGCCAGCATCGAGACAGGGAACACCGGGGAGCTGTTTTTT CASIETGNTGELFF
TRBJ1-4 - - TRBV4-3 TGCGCCAGCAGCCAATCCCCATATGGTGAAAAACTGTTTTTT CASSQSPYGEKLFF
TRBJ1-2 many - TRBV7-9 TGTGCCAGCAGCTTAGGGGGTGGCAGGCATGGCGGCTACACCTTC CASSLGGGRHGGYTF